The clone carrying this T cell receptor (beta chain) has just one count. In the original analysis: Amplified reference gene primers provided the basis for estimating nucleated cell counts. The repertoire was sequenced with immunoSEQ multiplex PCR; TCRdb's copy has only in-frame clones and lacks some. V and J calls and clone size follow that table, whereas D and trimming were derived from the DNA. This table has tens of thousands of clones, about 85% appearing once. In germline, CDR1 is SGHNT, CDR2 YYREEE (reference sequence). The V segment lost 0 bases and the J segment 1 base; nucleotides outside the gene matches: 3. This CDR3 has 16 amino acids. The sample is drawn from a study of blood T cell repertoires in COVID-19. Study-level information: Material from acute and convalescent COVID-19 was sourced from the United States, Italy and Spain. The cDNA or gDNA used as material had been derived from T cells, B-cell-depleted T cells, or PBMCs.

Specimen: peripheral blood. The V call is TRBV5-4, the J call TRBJ2-1, with TRBD2 matching 8 bases. The receptor's source is a woman in her forties or fifties with active or convalescent COVID-19. CDR3 bases: TGTGCCAGCAGCTTGGATGCGGGGGGATCCTACAATGAGCAGTTCTTC. This translates into CASSLDAGGSYNEQFF.